This paragraph reports one TCR beta chain. This entry belongs to a study of OX40 agonist ivuxolimab in advanced cancers. This CDR3 spans 17 amino acids. Trimming removed 5 bases from V and 0 bases from J, with 17 bases in between. Germline V lookup: CDR1 SGHVS, CDR2 FQNEAQ. Assay: immunoSEQ multiplex PCR; the TCRdb copy retains only in-frame clones and omits some. The sample has about 50,000 clones, roughly 86% seen once. The J gene is TRBJ1-3, the V gene TRBV7-8, with D perhaps matching TRBD1 (6 bases). This specimen consisted of CD4+ or CD8+ T cells sorted from blood, obtained in a trial of the OX40 agonist ivuxolimab. This sequence was found in an adult with an advanced solid tumor such as melanoma, head and neck, liver or kidney cancer. CDR3 bases: TGTGCCAGCAGCAGGGGGGTGGGGGACCCCTCTGGAAACACCATATATTTT. Its protein is CASSRGVGDPSGNTIYF.